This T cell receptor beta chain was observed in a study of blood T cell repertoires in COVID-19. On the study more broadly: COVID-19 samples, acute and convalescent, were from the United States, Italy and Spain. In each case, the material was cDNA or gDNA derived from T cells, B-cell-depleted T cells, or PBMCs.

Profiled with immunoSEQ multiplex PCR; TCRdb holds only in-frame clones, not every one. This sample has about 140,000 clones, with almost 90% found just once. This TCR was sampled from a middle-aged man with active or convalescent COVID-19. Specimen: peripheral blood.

In nucleotides, the CDR3 is TGTGCCAGTAGTATCGACAGGGACACTGAAGCTTTCTTT. Protein product: CASSIDRDTEAFF. The chain uses TRBV19 and TRBJ1-1, with 7 bases that match TRBD1. Germline CDR1 and CDR2: LNHDA and SQIVND (reference sequence). J gave up 3 bases and V 3 bases, and 1 base lay outside the gene matches. This CDR3 has 13 amino acids.